The rows below give T cell receptor beta chains drawn from one sample of a study of tumor-infiltrating lymphocytes in primary liver carcinoma. TCRdb used MiXCR to reprocess the multiplex PCR reads, holding one entry per CDR3 protein. The data show approximately 99,000 distinct CDR3 sequences, around two thirds seen once. Input material: liver tumor tissue from sampling region 5. The receptors stem from a woman aged 60-70 years with primary liver carcinoma and hepatitis B virus infection. CDR3s include the opening cysteine and the closing phenylalanine or tryptophan. Each record gives: J gene, V gene, CDR3 protein.

TRBJ1-1	TRBV10-1	CASSEGRGMNTEAFF
TRBJ2-2	TRBV11-2	CASSLTGQNTGGLFF
TRBJ2-2	TRBV7-9	CASSRISGGLTGELCF
TRBJ2-7	TRBV28	CASSLTGVGEHYF
TRBJ2-1	TRBV11-2	CASCTGLREFF
TRBJ2-3	TRBV12-3/TRBV12-4	CANSLGVSPQVDMQYF
TRBJ1-2	TRBV29-1	CSVEEREWNGYTF
TRBJ2-5	TRBV11-2	CACSSTGTGHRETQYF
TRBJ2-1	TRBV19	CASILKSGLAGVDEQFF
TRBJ2-3	TRBV5-1	CASSLEGATSGKSTDAQYF
TRBJ2-2	TRBV28	CASSGSSGELFF
TRBJ2-3	TRBV28	CASSLGGGSTDTQYF
TRBJ2-7	TRBV6-6	CASSYSKGSEQYF
TRBJ2-2	TRBV21-1	CASSKVCWRGGGTETGELFF
TRBJ2-3	TRBV6-5	CASSYQPGLTGAVDTQYF
TRBJ1-2	TRBV29-1	CSGAQGHCGYTF
TRBJ2-4	TRBV12-5	CASGLVLGGSAKNIRYF
TRBJ2-7	TRBV2	CASSDEARGSYEQYF
TRBJ2-3	TRBV5-5	CASSRGAGTGGIDTQYF
TRBJ2-7	TRBV28	CASSLSGLARAYEQYF
TRBJ1-4	TRBV6-6	CAISTSRGVEKLLF
TRBJ2-3	TRBV11-2	CDSRFAVTDTQYF
-	TRBV6-1	CASSDLKGNLTQYF
TRBJ2-7	TRBV6-5	CASSFRQASPYEQYF
TRBJ1-1	TRBV10-1	CASSGQVNTEAFF
TRBJ2-7	TRBV11-2	CASSLDHAGIYEQYF
TRBJ2-7	TRBV11-3	CTSSPRGVEPYEQYF
TRBJ2-3	TRBV11-3	CDSSFRTSTDTQYF
TRBJ2-1	TRBV11-2	CASCLALNYNEQFF
TRBJ2-2	TRBV10-1	CASSGHAEPGELFF
TRBJ2-2	TRBV10-1	CACSVAGGTGEQFF
TRBJ1-6	TRBV6-1	CAIGRGYDNSPLHF
TRBJ1-2	TRBV7-9	CASSLGDAYTF
TRBJ2-5	TRBV5-1	CASSSGRAEETQYF
TRBJ2-7	TRBV27	CASSIRGGQGAGYEQYF
TRBJ2-2	TRBV12-3/TRBV12-4	CASSPGLTAGELSF
TRBJ2-3	TRBV6-1	CANREGLTHSDTQYF
TRBJ2-1	TRBV11-2	CASSRRLAGGPGDKQFF
TRBJ2-5	TRBV29-1	CSAPGQTYQETQYF
TRBJ1-2	TRBV4-2	CASSQEQSSSYGYAF
TRBJ2-7	TRBV28	CASSHRYERYF
TRBJ2-1	TRBV10-3	CTIMASRPQGGEQFF
TRBJ1-2	TRBV6-5	CASSEGTVGGYTF
TRBJ1-2	TRBV20-1	CRRGTGLGYGYTF
TRBJ2-4	TRBV14	CASKSTGASGIQYF
TRBJ2-3	TRBV11-2	CASSLGDGTHYF
TRBJ1-4	TRBV2	CASSVGAGDNEKLFF
TRBJ2-3	TRBV5-1	CASSSTSTDTQYF
TRBJ2-5	TRBV11-2	CVSRWTGDAETQDF
TRBJ2-1	TRBV11-3	CASSIGGYNEQFF
TRBJ1-2	TRBV11-2	CASSLGPISALRCGYTF
TRBJ2-1	TRBV10-1	CANSESTTGYNEQFF
TRBJ2-3	TRBV5-5	CASSLGVAGETDTQYF
TRBJ1-5	TRBV2	CASNNPGHSNQPQHF
TRBJ2-3	TRBV7-8	CASSLAWSTDTQYF